This T cell receptor (beta chain) was retrieved from a study of T cells expressing NK-cell markers. Study-wide results and limits: There were a handful of donors in whom these clonotypes also led the CD3+CD56-NKG2C+ fraction. Of the CD8+ T cells in roughly 6 donors, about 1.0-7.0% belonged to dominant NKG2C+ clonotypes. Whether expanded NKG2C+ T cell clones were HCMV-specific remained unclear.

A remark on this clonotype: The antigen is unknown.

Germline values: CDR1 DFQATT, CDR2 SNEGSKA (reference sequence). CDR3 length: 15 residues. Each CDR3 protein gets one entry in TCRdb, which reprocessed the 5' RACE reads and gives no DNA. The sample is made up of 200,000 to 300,000 distinct CDR3 sequences, and the top ten hold more than 3.5% of it. The sample was blood T cells: a sorted CD56 or NKG2C T cell subset, CD4+ or CD8+ T cells, or bulk PBMC T cells (not recorded which). The sequence was obtained from a woman between 18 and 69 years old in good health. V is TRBV20-1 and J is TRBJ2-1; the TCRdb call, TRBD2, lacks DNA for checking. CDR3 residues: CSAPGLRQNYNEQFF.